This TCR beta chain was obtained from a study of blood T cell repertoires in COVID-19. Study details: Whether acute or convalescent, the COVID-19 samples came from the United States, Italy and Spain.

Everyone who took part was roughly 18 to 89 years old, and they came from about two dozen US areas. Allocation to cohorts depended on clinical history reported by the participants. The germline V gene has CDR1 SGHRS and CDR2 YFSETQ. Trimming pared 3 bases from V and 0 bases from J, leaving 18 bases between. This CDR3 is built from 17 residues. Under the authors' procedure: Nucleated cell counts were estimated from reference gene primer amplification. Generated by immunoSEQ multiplex PCR, the TCRdb table keeps only in-frame clones and is missing some. V, J and clone size are those of that table, while D and trimming were read from the DNA. Found here are under 350,000 clones, 80% to 90% of them singletons; the top ten hold around 4.2%.

Sequences were obtained from PBMCs or T cells enriched from blood (not recorded which). The TCR sequence derives from a middle-aged woman with acute COVID-19. The rearrangement joins TRBV5-1 to TRBJ1-1; D perhaps matches TRBD1 (5 bases). The CDR3 is CASSWKEQTDLNTEAFF. CDR3 DNA sequence: TGCGCCAGCAGCTGGAAAGAACAGACAGATTTGAACACTGAAGCTTTCTTT.